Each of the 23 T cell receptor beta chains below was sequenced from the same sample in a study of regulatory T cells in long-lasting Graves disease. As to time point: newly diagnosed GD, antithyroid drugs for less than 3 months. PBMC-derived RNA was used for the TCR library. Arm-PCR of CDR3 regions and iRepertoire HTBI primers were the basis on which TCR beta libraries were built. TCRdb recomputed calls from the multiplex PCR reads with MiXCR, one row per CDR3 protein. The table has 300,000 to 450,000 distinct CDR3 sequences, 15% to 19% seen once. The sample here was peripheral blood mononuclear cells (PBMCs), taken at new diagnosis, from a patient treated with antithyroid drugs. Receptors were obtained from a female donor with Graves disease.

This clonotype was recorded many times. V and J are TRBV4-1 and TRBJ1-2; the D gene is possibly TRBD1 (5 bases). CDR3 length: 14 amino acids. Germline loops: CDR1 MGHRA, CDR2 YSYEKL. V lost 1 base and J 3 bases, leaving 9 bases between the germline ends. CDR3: CASSQAGRDYGYTF. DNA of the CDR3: TGCGCCAGCAGCCAAGCAGGCAGGGACTATGGCTACACCTTC.

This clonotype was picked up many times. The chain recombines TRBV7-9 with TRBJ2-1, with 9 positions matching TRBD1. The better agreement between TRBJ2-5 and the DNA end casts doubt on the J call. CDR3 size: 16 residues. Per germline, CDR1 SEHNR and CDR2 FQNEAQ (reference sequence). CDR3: CASSSGTGKMSETQYF. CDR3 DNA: TGTGCCAGCAGCTCAGGGACAGGGAAAATGTCAGAGACCCAGTACTTC.

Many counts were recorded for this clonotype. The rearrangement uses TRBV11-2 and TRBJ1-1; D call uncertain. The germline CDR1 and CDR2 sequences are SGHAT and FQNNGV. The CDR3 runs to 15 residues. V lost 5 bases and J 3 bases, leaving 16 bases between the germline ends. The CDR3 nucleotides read TGTGCCAGCAGCCCCTCGCGGGGTGAGGACACTGAAGCTTTCTTT. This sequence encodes CASSPSRGEDTEAFF.

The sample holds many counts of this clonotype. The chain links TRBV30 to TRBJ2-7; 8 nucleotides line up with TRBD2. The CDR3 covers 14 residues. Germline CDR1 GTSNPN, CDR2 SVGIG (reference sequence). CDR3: CAWRLSGSAYEQYF. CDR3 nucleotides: TGTGCGTGGCGCCTGAGCGGGAGCGCGTACGAGCAGTACTTC.

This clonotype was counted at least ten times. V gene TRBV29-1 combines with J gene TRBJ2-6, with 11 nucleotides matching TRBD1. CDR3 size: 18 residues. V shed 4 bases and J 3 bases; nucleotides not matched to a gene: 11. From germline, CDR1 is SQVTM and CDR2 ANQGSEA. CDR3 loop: CSVGHWTGGEDGANVLTF. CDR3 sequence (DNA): TGCAGCGTTGGTCATTGGACAGGGGGCGAAGATGGGGCCAACGTCCTGACTTTC.

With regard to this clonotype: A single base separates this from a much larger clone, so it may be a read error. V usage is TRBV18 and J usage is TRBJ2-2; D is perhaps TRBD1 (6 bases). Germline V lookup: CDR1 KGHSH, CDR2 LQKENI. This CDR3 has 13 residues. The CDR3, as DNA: TGTGCCGGCTCACCACAGGGATCCGGGGAGCTGTTTTTT. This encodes CAGSPQGSGELFF. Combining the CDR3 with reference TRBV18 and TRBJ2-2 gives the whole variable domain NAGVMQNPRHLVRRRGQEARLRCSPMKGHSHVYWYRQLPEEGLKFMVYLQKENIIDESGMPKERFSAEFPKEGPSILRIQQVVRGDSAAYFCAGSPQGSGELFFGEGSRLTVL.

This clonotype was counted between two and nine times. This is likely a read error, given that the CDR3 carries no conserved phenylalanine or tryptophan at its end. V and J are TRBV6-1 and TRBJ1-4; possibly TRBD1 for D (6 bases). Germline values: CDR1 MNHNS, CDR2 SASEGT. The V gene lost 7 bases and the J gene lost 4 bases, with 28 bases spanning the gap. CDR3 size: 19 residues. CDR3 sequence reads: CASTDSWGAGAEVNEKLFS. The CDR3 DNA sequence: TGTGCCAGCACCGACTCATGGGGGGCAGGGGCGGAAGTTAATGAAAAACTGTTTTCT.

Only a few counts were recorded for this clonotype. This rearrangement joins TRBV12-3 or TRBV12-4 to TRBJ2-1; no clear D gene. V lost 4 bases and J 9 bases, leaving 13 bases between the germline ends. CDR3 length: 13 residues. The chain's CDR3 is CASSSPGWGEQFF. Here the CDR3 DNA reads TGTGCCAGCAGTTCCCCCGGATGGGGTGAGCAGTTCTTC.

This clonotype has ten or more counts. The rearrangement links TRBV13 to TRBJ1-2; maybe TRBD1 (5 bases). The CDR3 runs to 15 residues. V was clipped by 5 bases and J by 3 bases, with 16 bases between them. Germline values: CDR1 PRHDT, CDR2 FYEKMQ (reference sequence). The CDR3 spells CASSLGLFPDYGYTF. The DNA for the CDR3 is TGTGCCAGCAGCCTGGGACTGTTCCCAGACTATGGCTACACCTTC. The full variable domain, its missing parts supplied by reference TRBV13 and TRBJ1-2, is AAGVIQSPRHLIKEKRETATLKCYPIPRHDTVYWYQQGPGQDPQFLISFYEKMQSDKGSIPDRFSAQQFSDYHSELNMSSLELGDSALYFCASSLGLFPDYGYTFGSGTRLTVV.

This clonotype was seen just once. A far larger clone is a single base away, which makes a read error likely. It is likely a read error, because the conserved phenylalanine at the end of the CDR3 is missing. CDR3 residues: CASSLPVPGLASFDEQYS. The CDR3 DNA reads as TGTGCCAGCAGTCTCCCAGTACCGGGACTAGCGTCTTTCGACGAGCAGTACTCC. The chain employs TRBV11-3 and TRBJ2-7; 10 positions agree with TRBD2. CDR3 length: 18 residues. With V trimmed by 6 bases and J by 5 bases, 19 bases remained unmatched. Germline-derived CDR1 and CDR2 are SGHNT and YENEEA.

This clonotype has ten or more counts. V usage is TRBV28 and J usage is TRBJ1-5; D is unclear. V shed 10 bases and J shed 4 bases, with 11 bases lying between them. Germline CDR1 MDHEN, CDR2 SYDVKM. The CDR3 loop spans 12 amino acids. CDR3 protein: CAIRTANQPQHF. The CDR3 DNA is TGTGCCATTCGGACGGCTAATCAGCCCCAGCATTTT.

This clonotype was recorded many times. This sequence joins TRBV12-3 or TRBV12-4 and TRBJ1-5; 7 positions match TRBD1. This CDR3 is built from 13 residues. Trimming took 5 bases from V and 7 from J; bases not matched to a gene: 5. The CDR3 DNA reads TGTGCCAGCAGTACGACAGGGCACCAGCCCCAGCATTTT. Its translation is CASSTTGHQPQHF.

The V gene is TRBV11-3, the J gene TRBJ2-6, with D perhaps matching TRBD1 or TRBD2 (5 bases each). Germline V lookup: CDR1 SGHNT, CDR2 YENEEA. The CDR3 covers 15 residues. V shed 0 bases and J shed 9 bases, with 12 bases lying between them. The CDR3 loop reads CASSLDRGAGNVLTF. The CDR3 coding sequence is TGTGCCAGCAGCTTAGATCGAGGGGCTGGCAACGTCCTGACTTTC.

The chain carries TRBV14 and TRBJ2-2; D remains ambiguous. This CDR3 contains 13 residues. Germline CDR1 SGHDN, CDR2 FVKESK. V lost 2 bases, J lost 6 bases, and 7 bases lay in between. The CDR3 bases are TGTGCCAGCAGCCAAAGTTTAGCCGGGGAGCTGTTTTTT. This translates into CASSQSLAGELFF.

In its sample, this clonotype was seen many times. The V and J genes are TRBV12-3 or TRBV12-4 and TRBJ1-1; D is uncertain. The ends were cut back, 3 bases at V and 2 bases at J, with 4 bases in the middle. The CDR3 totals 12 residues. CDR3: CASSFINTEAFF. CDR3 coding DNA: TGTGCCAGCAGTTTCATCAACACTGAAGCTTTCTTT.

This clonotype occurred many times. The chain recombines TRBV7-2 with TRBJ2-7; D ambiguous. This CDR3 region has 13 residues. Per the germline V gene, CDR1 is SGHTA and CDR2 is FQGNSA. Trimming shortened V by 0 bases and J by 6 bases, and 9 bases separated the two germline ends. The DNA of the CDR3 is TGTGCCAGCAGCTTAGCGCCCGGGTCCGAGCAGTACTTC. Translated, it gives CASSLAPGSEQYF.

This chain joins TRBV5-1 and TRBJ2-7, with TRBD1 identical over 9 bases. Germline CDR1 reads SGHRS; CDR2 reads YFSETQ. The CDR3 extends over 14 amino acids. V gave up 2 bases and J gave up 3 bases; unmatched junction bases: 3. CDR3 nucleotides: TGCGCCAGCAGCTTCGGGACAGGGCACTACGAGCAGTACTTC. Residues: CASSFGTGHYEQYF.

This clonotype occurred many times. CDR3 in DNA: TGTGCCAGCAGCTTTTTGCCCCGGGAGGGCTATGGCTACACCTTC. It is translated as CASSFLPREGYGYTF. The chain uses TRBV7-9 and TRBJ1-2; D not resolved. V shed 3 bases and J shed 4 bases, with 15 bases lying between them. The CDR3 extends over 15 amino acids. CDR1 and CDR2 (germline): SEHNR, FQNEAQ (reference sequence).

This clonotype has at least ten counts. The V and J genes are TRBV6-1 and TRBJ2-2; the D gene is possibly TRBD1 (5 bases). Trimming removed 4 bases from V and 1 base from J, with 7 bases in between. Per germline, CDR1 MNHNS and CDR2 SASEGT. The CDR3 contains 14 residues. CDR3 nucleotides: TGTGCCAGCAGTGTACAGGTGAACACCGGGGAGCTGTTTTTT. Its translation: CASSVQVNTGELFF.

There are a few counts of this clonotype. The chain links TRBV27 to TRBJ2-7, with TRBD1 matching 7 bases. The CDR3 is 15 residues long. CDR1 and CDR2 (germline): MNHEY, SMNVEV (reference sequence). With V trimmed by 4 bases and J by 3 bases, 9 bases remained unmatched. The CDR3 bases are TGTGCCAGCAGTTACCGACAGGGATCCGTCTACGAGCAGTACTTC. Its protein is CASSYRQGSVYEQYF.

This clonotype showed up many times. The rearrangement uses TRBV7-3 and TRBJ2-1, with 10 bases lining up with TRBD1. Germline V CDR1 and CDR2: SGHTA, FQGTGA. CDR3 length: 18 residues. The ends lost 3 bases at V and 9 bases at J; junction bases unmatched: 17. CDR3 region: CASSLGFSRTGGGGEQFF. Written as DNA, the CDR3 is TGTGCCAGCAGCTTGGGGTTTTCGCGGACAGGGGGTGGAGGTGAGCAGTTCTTC.

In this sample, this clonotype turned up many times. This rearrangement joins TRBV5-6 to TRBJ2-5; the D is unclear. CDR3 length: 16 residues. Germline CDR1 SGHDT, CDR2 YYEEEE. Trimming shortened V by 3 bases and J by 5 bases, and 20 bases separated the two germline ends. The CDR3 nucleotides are TGTGCCAGCAGCTCCGACTTTGGCCGACTCATGGAGACCCAGTACTTC. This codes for CASSSDFGRLMETQYF. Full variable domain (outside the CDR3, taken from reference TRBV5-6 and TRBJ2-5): DAGVTQSPTHLIKTRGQQVTLRCSPKSGHDTVSWYQQALGQGPQFIFQYYEEEERQRGNFPDRFSGHQFPNYSSELNVNALLLGDSALYLCASSSDFGRLMETQYFGPGTRLLVL.

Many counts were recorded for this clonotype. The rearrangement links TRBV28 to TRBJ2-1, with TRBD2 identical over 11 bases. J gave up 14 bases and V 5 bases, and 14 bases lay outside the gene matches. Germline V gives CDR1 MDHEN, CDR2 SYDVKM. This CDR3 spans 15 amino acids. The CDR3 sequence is CASSRLLGSGRAEFF. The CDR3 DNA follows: TGTGCCAGCAGTCGCCTACTGGGTAGCGGGAGGGCCGAGTTCTTC. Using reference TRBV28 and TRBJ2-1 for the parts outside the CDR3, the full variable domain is DVKVTQSSRYLVKRTGEKVFLECVQDMDHENMFWYRQDPGLGLRLIYFSYDVKMKEKGDIPEGYSVSREKKERFSLILESASTNQTSMYLCASSRLLGSGRAEFFGPGTRLTVL.